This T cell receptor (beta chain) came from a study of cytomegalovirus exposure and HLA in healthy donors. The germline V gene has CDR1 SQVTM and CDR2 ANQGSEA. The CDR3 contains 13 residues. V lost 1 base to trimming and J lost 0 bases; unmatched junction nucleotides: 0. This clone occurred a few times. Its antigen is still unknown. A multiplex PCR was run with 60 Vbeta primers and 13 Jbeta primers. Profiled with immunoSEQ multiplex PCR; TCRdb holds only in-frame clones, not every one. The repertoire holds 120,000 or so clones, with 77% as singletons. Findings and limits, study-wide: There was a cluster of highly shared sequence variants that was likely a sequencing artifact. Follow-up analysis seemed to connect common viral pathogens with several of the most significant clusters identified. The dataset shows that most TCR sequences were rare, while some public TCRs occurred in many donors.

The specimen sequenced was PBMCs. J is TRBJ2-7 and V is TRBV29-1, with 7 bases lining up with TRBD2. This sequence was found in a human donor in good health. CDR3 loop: CSVEGGGSYEQYF. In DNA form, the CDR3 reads TGCAGCGTTGAAGGGGGGGGCTCCTACGAGCAGTACTTC.